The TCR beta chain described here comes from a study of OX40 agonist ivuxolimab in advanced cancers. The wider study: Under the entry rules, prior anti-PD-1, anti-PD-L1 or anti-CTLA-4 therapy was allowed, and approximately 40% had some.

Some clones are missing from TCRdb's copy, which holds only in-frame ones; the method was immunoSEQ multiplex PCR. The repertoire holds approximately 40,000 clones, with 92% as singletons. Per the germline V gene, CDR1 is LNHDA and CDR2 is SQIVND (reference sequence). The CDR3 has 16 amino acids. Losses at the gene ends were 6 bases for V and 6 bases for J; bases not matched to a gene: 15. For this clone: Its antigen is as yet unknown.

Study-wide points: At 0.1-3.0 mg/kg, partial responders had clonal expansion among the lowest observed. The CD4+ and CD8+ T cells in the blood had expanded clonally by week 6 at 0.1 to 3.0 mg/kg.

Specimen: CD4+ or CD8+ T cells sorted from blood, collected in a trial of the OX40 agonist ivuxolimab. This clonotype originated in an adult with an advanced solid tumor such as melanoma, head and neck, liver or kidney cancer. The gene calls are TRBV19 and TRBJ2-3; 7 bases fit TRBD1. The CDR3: CASSDRDRDNFDTQYF. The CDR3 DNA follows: TGTGCCAGTAGCGACCGGGACAGAGATAACTTCGATACGCAGTATTTT.